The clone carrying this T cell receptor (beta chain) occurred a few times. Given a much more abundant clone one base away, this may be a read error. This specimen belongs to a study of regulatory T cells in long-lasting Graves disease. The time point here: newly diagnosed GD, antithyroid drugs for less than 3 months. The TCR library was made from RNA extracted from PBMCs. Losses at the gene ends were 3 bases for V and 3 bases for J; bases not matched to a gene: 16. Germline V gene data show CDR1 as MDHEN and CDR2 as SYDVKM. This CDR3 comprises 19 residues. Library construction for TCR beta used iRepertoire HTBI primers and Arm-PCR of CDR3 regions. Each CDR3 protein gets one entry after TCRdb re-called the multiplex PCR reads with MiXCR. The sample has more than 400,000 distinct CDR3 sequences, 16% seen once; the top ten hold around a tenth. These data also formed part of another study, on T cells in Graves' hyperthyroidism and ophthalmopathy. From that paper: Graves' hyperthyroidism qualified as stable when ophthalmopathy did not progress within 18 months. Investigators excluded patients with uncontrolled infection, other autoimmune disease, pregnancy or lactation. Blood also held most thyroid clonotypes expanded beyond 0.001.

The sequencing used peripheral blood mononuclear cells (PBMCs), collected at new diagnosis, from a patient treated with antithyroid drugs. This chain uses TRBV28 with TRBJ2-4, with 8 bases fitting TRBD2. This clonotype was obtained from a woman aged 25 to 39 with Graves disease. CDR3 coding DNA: TGTGCCAGCAGTTTGGGACTGATCGGAGCGGGAGTCCTCAAAAACATTCAGTACTTC. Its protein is CASSLGLIGAGVLKNIQYF.